This T cell receptor (beta chain) appears in the sequencing data of a study of cytomegalovirus exposure and HLA in healthy donors. Every donor was a healthy person donating bone marrow. Germline V gene data show CDR1 as SGDLS and CDR2 as YYNGEE. The ends were cut back, 6 bases at V and 4 bases at J, with 10 bases in the middle. The CDR3 has 12 residues. PCR used 60 Vbeta primers and 13 Jbeta primers. Data came from immunoSEQ multiplex PCR; TCRdb stores just in-frame clones and leaves some out. The sample contains around 150,000 clones, approximately 73% of which appear only once. This TCR derives from a human donor in good health. This chain uses TRBV9 with TRBJ1-2, with D unclear. Sequencing was carried out using PBMCs. Written as DNA, the CDR3 is TGTGCCAGCAAGTACATCCCCTATGGCTACACCTTC. The encoded protein is CASKYIPYGYTF.